This TCR beta chain was documented in a study of OX40 agonist ivuxolimab in advanced cancers. Study overall: Ivuxolimab is a fully human IgG2 antibody that activates OX40 (CD134). Dose-escalation patients' cancers were hepatocellular carcinoma, melanoma, renal cell or head and neck cancer. Prior anti-PD-1, anti-PD-L1 or anti-CTLA-4 therapy did not bar entry, and 40% to 45% had some. General study findings and limits: Partial responders receiving 0.1-3.0 mg/kg showed among the lowest clonal expansion.

Notes on this clone: Its specificity is unknown.

Profiling relied on immunoSEQ multiplex PCR, and the TCRdb table lists in-frame clones only, not all of them. The table has about 77,000 clones, around 86% seen once; the top ten hold 6.2%. The ends lost 4 bases at V and 5 bases at J; junction bases unmatched: 5. Germline V gives CDR1 SGHAT, CDR2 FQNNGV. CDR3 length: 14 residues. The genes are TRBV11-2 and TRBJ2-5, with 9 positions matching TRBD1. The source is an adult with an advanced solid tumor such as melanoma, head and neck, liver or kidney cancer. Here the sequenced sample was CD4+ or CD8+ T cells sorted from blood, taken in a trial of the OX40 agonist ivuxolimab. The CDR3 nucleotides are TGTGCCAGCAGCTCACAGGGGGCAGGGGAGACCCAGTACTTC. This translates into CASSSQGAGETQYF. Full variable domain (remainder filled in from reference TRBV11-2 and TRBJ2-5): EAGVAQSPRYKIIEKRQSVAFWCNPISGHATLYWYQQILGQGPKLLIQFQNNGVVDDSQLPKDRFSAERLKGVDSTLKIQPAKLEDSAVYLCASSSQGAGETQYFGPGTRLLVL.